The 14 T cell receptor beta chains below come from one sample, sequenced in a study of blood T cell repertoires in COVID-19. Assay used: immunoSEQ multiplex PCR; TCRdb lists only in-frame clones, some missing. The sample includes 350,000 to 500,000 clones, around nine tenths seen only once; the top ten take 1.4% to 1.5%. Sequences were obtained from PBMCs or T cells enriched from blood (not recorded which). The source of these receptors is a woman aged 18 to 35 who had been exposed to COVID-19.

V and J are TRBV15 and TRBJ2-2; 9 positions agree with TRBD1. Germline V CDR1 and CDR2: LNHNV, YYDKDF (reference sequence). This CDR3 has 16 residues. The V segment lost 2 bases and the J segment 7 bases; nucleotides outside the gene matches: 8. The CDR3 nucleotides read TGTGCCACCAGCAGACCGGGACAGGGAGTCGTCGGGGAGCTGTTTTTT. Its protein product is CATSRPGQGVVGELFF. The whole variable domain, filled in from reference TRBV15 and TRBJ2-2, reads DAMVIQNPRYQVTQFGKPVTLSCSQTLNHNVMYWYQQKSSQAPKLLFHYYDKDFNNEADTPDNFQSRRPNTSFCFLDIRSPGLGDTAMYLCATSRPGQGVVGELFFGEGSRLTVL.

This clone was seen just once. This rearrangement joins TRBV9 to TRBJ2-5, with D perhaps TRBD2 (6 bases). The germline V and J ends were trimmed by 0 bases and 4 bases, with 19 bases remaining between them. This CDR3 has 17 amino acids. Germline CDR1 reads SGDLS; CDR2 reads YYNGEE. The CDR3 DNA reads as TGTGCCAGCAGCGTAGAGCTCGGAGGGTTCGGGAGAGAGACCCAGTACTTC. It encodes CASSVELGGFGRETQYF.

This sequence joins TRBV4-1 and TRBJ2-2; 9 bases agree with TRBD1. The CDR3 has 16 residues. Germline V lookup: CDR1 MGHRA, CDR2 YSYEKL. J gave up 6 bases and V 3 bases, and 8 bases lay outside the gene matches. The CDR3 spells CASSHIVGTGSGELFF. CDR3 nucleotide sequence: TGCGCCAGCAGCCATATCGTCGGGACAGGGTCCGGGGAGCTGTTTTTT.

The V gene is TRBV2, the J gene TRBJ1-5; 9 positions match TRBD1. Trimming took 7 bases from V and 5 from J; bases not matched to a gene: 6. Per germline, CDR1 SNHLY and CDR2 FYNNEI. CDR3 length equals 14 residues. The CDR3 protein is CASTVQGADQPQHF. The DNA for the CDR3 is TGTGCCAGCACCGTACAGGGGGCAGATCAGCCCCAGCATTTT.

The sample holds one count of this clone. CDR3 nucleotides: TGTGCCACCAGTGATTCCGGCAGGGGGCCAGACATTCAGTACTTC. Translated, it gives CATSDSGRGPDIQYF. The V call is TRBV24-1, the J call TRBJ2-4, with 8 nucleotides matching TRBD1. Germline V lookup: CDR1 KGHDR, CDR2 SFDVKD. The CDR3 is 15 amino acids. After removal of 2 bases from V and 8 bases from J, the junction contained 7 bases not matched to a gene.

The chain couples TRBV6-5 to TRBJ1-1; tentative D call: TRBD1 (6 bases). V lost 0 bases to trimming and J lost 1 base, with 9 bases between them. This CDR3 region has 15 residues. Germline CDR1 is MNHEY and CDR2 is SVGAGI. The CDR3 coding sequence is TGTGCCAGCAGTTACTCGGGACATGAGAACACTGAAGCTTTCTTT. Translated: CASSYSGHENTEAFF.

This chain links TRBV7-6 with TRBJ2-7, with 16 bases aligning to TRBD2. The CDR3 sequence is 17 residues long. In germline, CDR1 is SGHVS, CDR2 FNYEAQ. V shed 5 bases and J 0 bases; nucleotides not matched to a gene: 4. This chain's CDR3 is CASSPGLAGGNSYEQYF. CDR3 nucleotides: TGTGCCAGCAGCCCGGGACTAGCGGGAGGGAACTCCTACGAGCAGTACTTC. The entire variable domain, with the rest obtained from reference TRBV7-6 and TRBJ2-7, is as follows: GAGVSQSPRYKVTKRGQDVALRCDPISGHVSLYWYRQALGQGPEFLTYFNYEAQQDKSGLPNDRFSAERPEGSISTLTIQRTEQRDSAMYRCASSPGLAGGNSYEQYFGPGTRLTVT.

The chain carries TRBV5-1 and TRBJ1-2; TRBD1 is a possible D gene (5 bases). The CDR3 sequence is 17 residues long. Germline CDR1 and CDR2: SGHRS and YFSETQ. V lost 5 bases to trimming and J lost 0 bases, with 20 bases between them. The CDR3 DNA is TGCGCCAGCAGTTTGTCAAAGGGGCCCAATGCTAACTATGGCTACACCTTC. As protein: CASSLSKGPNANYGYTF.

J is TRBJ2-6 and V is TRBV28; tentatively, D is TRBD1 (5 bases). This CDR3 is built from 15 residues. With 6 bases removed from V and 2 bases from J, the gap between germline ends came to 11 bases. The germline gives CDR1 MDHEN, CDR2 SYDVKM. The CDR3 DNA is TGTGCCAGCAGCACCACAGGTACTGGGGCCAACGTCCTGACTTTC. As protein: CASSTTGTGANVLTF.

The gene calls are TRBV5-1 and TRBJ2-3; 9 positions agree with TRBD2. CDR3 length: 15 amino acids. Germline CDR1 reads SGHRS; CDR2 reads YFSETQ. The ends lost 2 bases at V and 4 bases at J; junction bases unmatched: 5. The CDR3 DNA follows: TGCGCCAGCAGCTTCGCTAGCGGGACGGCAGATACGCAGTATTTT. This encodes CASSFASGTADTQYF.

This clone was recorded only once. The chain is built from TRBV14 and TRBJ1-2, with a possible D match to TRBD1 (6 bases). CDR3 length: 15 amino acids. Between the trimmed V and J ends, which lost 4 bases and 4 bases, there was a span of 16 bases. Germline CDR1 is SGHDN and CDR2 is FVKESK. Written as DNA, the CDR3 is TGTGCCAGCAGCCGGAGCATTGGACAGCTCTATGGCTACACCTTC. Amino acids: CASSRSIGQLYGYTF.

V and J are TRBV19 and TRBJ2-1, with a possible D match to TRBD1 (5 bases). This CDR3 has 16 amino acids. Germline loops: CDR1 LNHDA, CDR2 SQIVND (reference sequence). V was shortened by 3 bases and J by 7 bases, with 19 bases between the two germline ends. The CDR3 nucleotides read TGTGCCAGTAGTATCACCCCAATGGCAGGGTGGAATGAGCAGTTCTTC. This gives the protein CASSITPMAGWNEQFF.

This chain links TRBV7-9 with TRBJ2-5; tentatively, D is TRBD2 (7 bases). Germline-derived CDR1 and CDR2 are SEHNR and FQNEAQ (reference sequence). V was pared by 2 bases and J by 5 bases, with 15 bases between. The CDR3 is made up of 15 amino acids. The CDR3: CASSLMAGASETQYF. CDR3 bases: TGTGCCAGCAGCTTAATGGCGGGGGCAAGTGAGACCCAGTACTTC.

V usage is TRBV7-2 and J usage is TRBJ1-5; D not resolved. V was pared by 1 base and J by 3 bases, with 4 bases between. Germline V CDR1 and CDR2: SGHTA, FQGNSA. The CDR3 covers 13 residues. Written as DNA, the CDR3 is TGTGCCAGCAGCTTAGAACTCAATCAGCCCCAGCATTTT. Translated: CASSLELNQPQHF.